This TCR beta chain was found in a study of T-cell memory formation after mild COVID-19 (dated by TCRdb to the early 2020s). About the study as a whole: TCR sequence clusters from the two donors were largely donor specific. Longitudinal TCRalpha and TCRbeta repertoire sequencing tracked T-cell clones expanding and contracting after mild COVID-19 in a couple of donors. The cohort was made up of two young adult volunteers, one female and one male, who were previously healthy. The study at large found these results: From day 15 to 85, contracting clones showed balanced CD4/CD8 phenotypes, whereas a second wave of clones that expanded from day 15 to 37 leaned towards CD4+. SARS-CoV-2 specificity of the second-wave clones peaking on day 37 was not confirmed. Only two mild cases were covered by the study, and larger cohorts that include severe cases with pre-infection samples were considered necessary. Contracting CD4+ clones turned up mainly in the CM and EM memory subsets, whereas EMRA was where CD8+ clones were enriched. Some responding clones were detected in pre-infection memory, suggesting pre-existing cross-reactive memory T cells joined the SARS-CoV-2 response.

Reads for this sample came from an Illumina NovaSeq 6000. TCRalpha and TCRbeta cDNA libraries were built by 5'RACE with constant-segment primers, adding sample barcodes and unique molecular identifiers. Trizol reagent was used to extract RNA from every sample. Libraries were amplified in two PCR steps, with a second sample barcode and Illumina TruSeq adapters added in the second step. Sequencing of the libraries was done on an Illumina NovaSeq, producing 2 x 150 bp paired-end reads. In the source study's methods: Reads were demultiplexed and collapsed into UMI-guided consensus sequences with migec v1.2.7. Using mixcr v2.1.11, the UMI consensuses were aligned to TRA and TRB V and J templates and assembled into clonotypes. Clonotypes were classified as expanded or contracted when called significant by both edgeR and NoisET, with noise models trained on biological replicates. For edgeR calls, the thresholds were a false discovery rate-adjusted p below 0.01 and a log2 fold-change of 1. As an exploratory analysis of dynamics, PCA with hierarchical clustering was applied to max-normalized trajectories of the 1000 most abundant clonotypes. Separately sequenced CD4+ and CD8+ repertoires were used to assign the CD4 or CD8 phenotype of responding clones. In-frame beta chains were kept once TCRdb had trimmed the public reads at Q25 with fastp and called clones with MiXCR. Identical CDR3 protein sequences are pooled into one entry, listed with their most common genes and DNA. The V and J calls come from TCRdb's annotation, not from the publication. For this sample there are about 150,000 distinct CDR3 sequences; over 10% appear just once. Of the sample, roughly 3.3% falls within the top ten clones.

From the cysteine up to the phenylalanine, the CDR3 has a length of 17 residues. The entry retains the CDR3 DNA only, 51 bases that are in frame from base 1. The germline ends are 15 bases apart after V is trimmed by 6 bases and J by 0 bases. CDR1 SNHLY and CDR2 FYNNEI are derived from the germline V gene. Ficoll-Paque density gradient centrifugation was the method used to isolate PBMCs. With respect to this clonotype: Its antigen has not been determined. Within one base of it there is no much larger clone, and no base qualities were kept.

The sequence came from a man in his late teens or twenties who had mild COVID-19 (a few samples of this study predate the infection). The sample titles of this study are shuffled in the database, so cell type and time point are left out; the donor was told from shared clones. The chain is encoded by TRBV2 joined to TRBJ1-6, with the D gene call left open. The sample comprised PBMCs or a T cell subset sorted from them (not recorded which). The CDR3 loop reads CASSPPGTSSYNSPLHF. DNA sequence: TGTGCCAGCAGCCCACCGGGAACGAGCTCCTATAATTCACCCCTCCACTTT.